This TCR beta chain comes out of a study of CD8 T cells in ankylosing spondylitis. The CDR3 consists of 15 residues. Germline loops: CDR1 LGHDT, CDR2 YNNKEL (reference sequence). The V and J ends lost 0 bases and 3 bases, in that order; junction bases with no gene match: 5. The authors made TCR beta libraries by quantitative 5'-RACE with molecular barcodes. TCRdb independently ran MiXCR on the 5' RACE reads; one entry per CDR3 protein. Among about 130,000 distinct CDR3 sequences, roughly 11% were seen once, and the ten largest hold about 4%. Study results and caveats: As reported, disease-linked clones showed significant enrichment in matched ankylosing spondylitis synovial fluid. Characteristic of ankylosing spondylitis blood, it appeared, was a TCR beta motif comprising several highly homologous variants.

This clonotype was counted many times. Antigen unknown. This TCR was sampled from a female donor with ankylosing spondylitis or in good health (not recorded which). The rearrangement links TRBV3-1 to TRBJ2-7; the match to TRBD2 covers 7 bases. The sample consisted of blood, either unsorted or a sorted T cell fraction (not recorded which). The CDR3, as DNA: TGTGCCAGCAGCCAAGATTTGGCTAGCGGCTACGAGCAGTACTTC. The encoded protein is CASSQDLASGYEQYF.